These T cell receptor beta chains were read from a single sample in a study of T cell responses to AZD1222 COVID-19 vaccine. Profiling relied on immunoSEQ multiplex PCR, and the TCRdb table lists in-frame clones only, not all of them. The sample comprises more than 140,000 clones, about nine tenths of which are singletons, and 2% to 2.5% rests with the top ten. The sequencing used peripheral blood, collected on day 0 of AZD1222 vaccination. These receptors all come from an adult in good health. The CDR3 runs from the conserved cysteine through the conserved F or W. Fields, in order: V gene, J gene, D gene, clone size, CDR3 protein, CDR3 DNA. The D gene is left open where the match is weak. Size is omitted from some rows. Given values are once, few, many or a class for expanded clones.

V gene: TRBV4-2
J gene: TRBJ2-1
D gene: NA
clone size: NA
CDR3 protein: CASSQVSSGPERYNEQFF
CDR3 DNA: TGTGCCAGCAGCCAAGTAAGCAGCGGGCCTGAACGGTACAATGAGCAGTTCTTC

V gene: TRBV19
J gene: TRBJ2-3
D gene: NA
clone size: NA
CDR3 protein: CASSLRPRGTDTQYF
CDR3 DNA: TGTGCCAGTAGCCTCAGACCTAGGGGCACAGATACGCAGTATTTT

V gene: TRBV27
J gene: TRBJ1-4
D gene: NA
clone size: once
CDR3 protein: CASSVDGATNEKLFF
CDR3 DNA: TGTGCCAGCAGTGTCGACGGTGCAACTAATGAAAAACTGTTTTTT

V gene: TRBV6-2/TRBV6-3
J gene: TRBJ2-5
D gene: NA
clone size: NA
CDR3 protein: CASSYGDFDQETQYF
CDR3 DNA: TGTGCCAGCAGTTACGGCGACTTCGATCAAGAGACCCAGTACTTC

V gene: TRBV7-3
J gene: TRBJ2-2
D gene: NA
clone size: NA
CDR3 protein: CASSQRGAGHANTGELFF
CDR3 DNA: TGTGCCAGCAGCCAACGAGGGGCCGGACATGCGAACACCGGGGAGCTGTTTTTT

V gene: TRBV30
J gene: TRBJ2-1
D gene: TRBD2
clone size: NA
CDR3 protein: CAWGAGGSYNEQFF
CDR3 DNA: TGTGCCTGGGGAGCGGGAGGGTCCTACAATGAGCAGTTCTTC

V gene: TRBV27
J gene: TRBJ2-3
D gene: TRBD2
clone size: NA
CDR3 protein: CASSSGTSGRIAQYF
CDR3 DNA: TGTGCCAGCAGTTCGGGGACTAGCGGGAGGATCGCGCAGTATTTT

V gene: TRBV12-3/TRBV12-4
J gene: TRBJ2-3
D gene: NA
clone size: NA
CDR3 protein: CASSLTDTQYF
CDR3 DNA: TGTGCCAGCAGCTTAACAGATACGCAGTATTTT

V gene: TRBV5-6
J gene: TRBJ2-1
D gene: NA
clone size: NA
CDR3 protein: CASSFRGVSYNEQFF
CDR3 DNA: TGTGCCAGCAGCTTCCGCGGGGTGTCCTACAATGAGCAGTTCTTC

V gene: TRBV20-1
J gene: TRBJ1-6
D gene: NA
clone size: NA
CDR3 protein: CSASFGLSYNSPLHF
CDR3 DNA: TGCAGTGCTAGTTTCGGCCTCTCCTATAATTCACCCCTCCACTTT

V gene: TRBV5-4
J gene: TRBJ2-3
D gene: TRBD2
clone size: NA
CDR3 protein: CASSLVAGADTQYF
CDR3 DNA: TGTGCCAGCAGCTTGGTTGCGGGAGCAGATACGCAGTATTTT

V gene: TRBV5-1
J gene: TRBJ1-1
D gene: NA
clone size: NA
CDR3 protein: CASSLRSGTEAFF
CDR3 DNA: TGCGCCAGCAGCTTGCGGTCTGGCACTGAAGCTTTCTTT

V gene: TRBV5-4
J gene: TRBJ2-7
D gene: TRBD2
clone size: few
CDR3 protein: CASSPASGRSYEQYF
CDR3 DNA: TGTGCCAGCAGCCCTGCTAGCGGGAGAAGCTACGAGCAGTACTTC

V gene: TRBV30
J gene: TRBJ1-2
D gene: NA
clone size: NA
CDR3 protein: CAWTRFGLPDGYTF
CDR3 DNA: TGTGCCTGGACCAGATTTGGGTTACCCGATGGCTACACCTTC

V gene: TRBV28
J gene: TRBJ2-2
D gene: TRBD2
clone size: NA
CDR3 protein: CASTTSGSHTGELFF
CDR3 DNA: TGTGCCAGCACCACTAGCGGGAGTCACACCGGGGAGCTGTTTTTT

V gene: TRBV28
J gene: TRBJ2-5
D gene: TRBD1
clone size: NA
CDR3 protein: CASKTGGQETQYF
CDR3 DNA: TGTGCCAGCAAGACAGGGGGCCAAGAGACCCAGTACTTC

V gene: TRBV4-3
J gene: TRBJ2-2
D gene: NA
clone size: NA
CDR3 protein: CASSRGQLAGELFF
CDR3 DNA: TGCGCCAGCAGCCGTGGACAGTTGGCCGGGGAGCTGTTTTTT

V gene: TRBV5-1
J gene: TRBJ2-1
D gene: NA
clone size: NA
CDR3 protein: CASSLGSYNEQFF
CDR3 DNA: TGCGCCAGCAGCTTGGGGTCCTACAATGAGCAGTTCTTC

V gene: TRBV19
J gene: TRBJ2-7
D gene: TRBD2
clone size: NA
CDR3 protein: CASSLATLAGTGSYEQYF
CDR3 DNA: TGTGCCAGTAGTCTCGCAACCTTAGCGGGAACGGGCTCCTACGAGCAGTACTTC

V gene: TRBV7-2
J gene: TRBJ2-1
D gene: NA
clone size: few
CDR3 protein: CASSLWVDGNLFF
CDR3 DNA: TGTGCCAGCAGCTTATGGGTAGACGGGAATCTGTTCTTC

V gene: TRBV29-1
J gene: TRBJ1-2
D gene: NA
clone size: NA
CDR3 protein: CSVDSHTYGYTF
CDR3 DNA: TGCAGCGTTGATTCCCACACCTATGGCTACACCTTC

V gene: TRBV5-4
J gene: TRBJ1-2
D gene: NA
clone size: NA
CDR3 protein: CASSLATGKNYGYTF
CDR3 DNA: TGTGCCAGCAGCTTGGCTACCGGGAAAAACTATGGCTACACCTTC

V gene: TRBV28
J gene: TRBJ1-2
D gene: NA
clone size: NA
CDR3 protein: CASSLGLGVGGYTF
CDR3 DNA: TGTGCCAGCAGTTTAGGACTGGGGGTCGGCGGCTACACCTTC

V gene: TRBV5-4
J gene: TRBJ1-2
D gene: NA
clone size: once
CDR3 protein: CASSLGQREGYTF
CDR3 DNA: TGTGCCAGCAGCTTGGGGCAGAGGGAAGGCTACACCTTC

V gene: TRBV14
J gene: TRBJ2-1
D gene: TRBD2
clone size: NA
CDR3 protein: CASSPTSSGSLYEQFF
CDR3 DNA: TGTGCCAGCAGCCCGACATCTAGCGGGAGTCTATATGAGCAGTTCTTC

V gene: TRBV3-1/TRBV3-2
J gene: TRBJ2-7
D gene: TRBD1
clone size: NA
CDR3 protein: CASSPRDRDYEQYF
CDR3 DNA: TGTGCCAGCAGCCCCCGGGACAGGGACTACGAGCAGTACTTC

V gene: TRBV7-3
J gene: TRBJ2-5
D gene: TRBD1
clone size: NA
CDR3 protein: CASSRGQGATQETQYF
CDR3 DNA: TGTGCCAGCAGCAGGGGACAGGGGGCCACCCAAGAGACCCAGTACTTC

V gene: TRBV6-5
J gene: TRBJ1-1
D gene: NA
clone size: NA
CDR3 protein: CASSPPQGMNTEAFF
CDR3 DNA: TGTGCCAGCAGTCCGCCACAGGGTATGAACACTGAAGCTTTCTTT

V gene: TRBV6-5
J gene: TRBJ2-1
D gene: NA
clone size: NA
CDR3 protein: CASRVQASYNEQFF
CDR3 DNA: TGTGCCAGCAGGGTACAGGCTTCCTACAATGAGCAGTTCTTC

V gene: TRBV3-1/TRBV3-2
J gene: TRBJ1-5
D gene: NA
clone size: medium-sized
CDR3 protein: CASSLGLVRSNQPQHF
CDR3 DNA: TGTGCCAGCAGCCTTGGGTTGGTCAGGAGCAATCAGCCCCAGCATTTT

V gene: TRBV15
J gene: TRBJ1-4
D gene: NA
clone size: NA
CDR3 protein: CATSRDIMGVTNEKLFF
CDR3 DNA: TGTGCCACCAGCAGAGATATTATGGGGGTAACTAATGAAAAACTGTTTTTT

V gene: TRBV11-2
J gene: TRBJ2-7
D gene: NA
clone size: NA
CDR3 protein: CASSLGMGGPLKEYEQYF
CDR3 DNA: TGTGCCAGCAGCTTAGGGATGGGAGGTCCCCTAAAAGAATACGAGCAGTACTTC

V gene: TRBV28
J gene: TRBJ2-3
D gene: TRBD1
clone size: NA
CDR3 protein: CASSPGGLRGTDTQYF
CDR3 DNA: TGTGCCAGCTCTCCAGGGGGATTACGAGGTACAGATACGCAGTATTTT

V gene: TRBV6-5
J gene: TRBJ2-1
D gene: TRBD2
clone size: NA
CDR3 protein: CASSYGWTSVANEQFF
CDR3 DNA: TGTGCCAGCAGTTATGGGTGGACTAGTGTGGCCAATGAGCAGTTCTTC

V gene: TRBV5-1
J gene: TRBJ2-2
D gene: NA
clone size: NA
CDR3 protein: CASRGDGELFF
CDR3 DNA: TGCGCCAGCAGGGGGGACGGGGAGCTGTTTTTT

V gene: TRBV3-1/TRBV3-2
J gene: TRBJ1-2
D gene: NA
clone size: once
CDR3 protein: CASSHSSLGYTF
CDR3 DNA: TGTGCCAGCAGCCATTCCAGTCTTGGCTACACCTTC

V gene: TRBV27
J gene: TRBJ2-7
D gene: TRBD1
clone size: few
CDR3 protein: CASIGLTGGGEQYF
CDR3 DNA: TGTGCCAGCATAGGCCTTACAGGGGGTGGAGAGCAGTACTTC

V gene: TRBV28
J gene: TRBJ1-2
D gene: NA
clone size: NA
CDR3 protein: CASSPGVDGYTF
CDR3 DNA: TGTGCCAGCAGTCCAGGGGTGGATGGCTACACCTTC

V gene: TRBV19
J gene: TRBJ2-5
D gene: TRBD2
clone size: NA
CDR3 protein: CASSITSGVGRETQYF
CDR3 DNA: TGTGCCAGTAGTATTACTAGCGGGGTCGGACGAGAGACCCAGTACTTC

V gene: TRBV10-3
J gene: TRBJ1-1
D gene: NA
clone size: once
CDR3 protein: CAISEATGRGRTEAFF
CDR3 DNA: TGTGCCATCAGTGAGGCGACAGGTAGGGGGAGGACTGAAGCTTTCTTT

V gene: TRBV5-6
J gene: TRBJ2-5
D gene: NA
clone size: NA
CDR3 protein: CASSTSPETQYF
CDR3 DNA: TGTGCCAGCAGCACTTCCCCCGAGACCCAGTACTTC

V gene: TRBV12-3/TRBV12-4
J gene: TRBJ1-1
D gene: NA
clone size: NA
CDR3 protein: CASSPLRDEAFF
CDR3 DNA: TGTGCCAGCAGTCCCTTAAGGGATGAAGCTTTCTTT

V gene: TRBV4-1
J gene: TRBJ1-1
D gene: TRBD1
clone size: once
CDR3 protein: CASSRTGTGKMNTEAFF
CDR3 DNA: TGCGCCAGCAGCCGCACGGGGACAGGGAAGATGAACACTGAAGCTTTCTTT

V gene: TRBV6-4
J gene: TRBJ2-5
D gene: TRBD1
clone size: NA
CDR3 protein: CASSDSNRGETQYF
CDR3 DNA: TGTGCCAGCAGTGACTCGAACAGGGGGGAGACCCAGTACTTC

V gene: TRBV19
J gene: TRBJ1-2
D gene: NA
clone size: NA
CDR3 protein: CASSIGQLNGYTF
CDR3 DNA: TGTGCCAGTAGTATAGGACAGCTGAATGGCTACACCTTC

V gene: TRBV7-3
J gene: TRBJ2-7
D gene: NA
clone size: once
CDR3 protein: CASSLRGLSSYEQYF
CDR3 DNA: TGTGCCAGCAGCTTAAGGGGCCTCAGCTCCTACGAGCAGTACTTC

V gene: TRBV28
J gene: TRBJ1-6
D gene: TRBD1
clone size: NA
CDR3 protein: CASSSGGQGVNSPLHF
CDR3 DNA: TGTGCCAGCAGTTCAGGGGGACAGGGGGTAAATTCACCCCTCCACTTT

V gene: TRBV3-1/TRBV3-2
J gene: TRBJ2-1
D gene: NA
clone size: NA
CDR3 protein: CASSQGSKGYEQFF
CDR3 DNA: TGTGCCAGCAGCCAAGGTTCCAAAGGGTATGAGCAGTTCTTC

V gene: TRBV5-1
J gene: TRBJ1-4
D gene: TRBD1
clone size: NA
CDR3 protein: CASSPLRTGSEKLFF
CDR3 DNA: TGCGCCAGCAGCCCACTCCGGACAGGGAGTGAAAAACTGTTTTTT

V gene: TRBV12-3/TRBV12-4
J gene: TRBJ1-1
D gene: TRBD1
clone size: NA
CDR3 protein: CASRKQGYTEAFF
CDR3 DNA: TGTGCCAGCAGAAAACAGGGGTACACTGAAGCTTTCTTT

V gene: TRBV10-3
J gene: TRBJ1-1
D gene: NA
clone size: once
CDR3 protein: CAISVSWGDSTEAFF
CDR3 DNA: TGTGCCATCAGTGTAAGTTGGGGGGATTCCACTGAAGCTTTCTTT

V gene: TRBV2
J gene: TRBJ1-2
D gene: NA
clone size: NA
CDR3 protein: CASSGNGLLGGYTF
CDR3 DNA: TGTGCCAGCTCCGGGAACGGCCTCCTAGGGGGCTACACCTTC

V gene: TRBV7-8
J gene: TRBJ2-7
D gene: TRBD2
clone size: NA
CDR3 protein: CASSSTSGRAGQYF
CDR3 DNA: TGTGCCAGCAGCTCGACTAGCGGGAGGGCCGGGCAGTACTTC

V gene: TRBV29-1
J gene: TRBJ2-7
D gene: NA
clone size: NA
CDR3 protein: CSVEVRQPDAYEQYF
CDR3 DNA: TGCAGCGTTGAGGTCCGCCAGCCGGACGCCTACGAGCAGTACTTC